This entry is about one T cell receptor beta chain. The antigen is unknown. The data were taken from a study of CD8 T cells in Susac syndrome. General study points: The CD4+ T cell repertoire of patients with Susac syndrome showed no detectable clonal expansion.

The CDR3 loop spans 15 amino acids. Trimming removed 1 base from V and 2 bases from J; junction bases left unmatched: 5. Germline V CDR1 and CDR2: SGHNT, YYREEE (reference sequence). TCR beta sequencing was performed on blood CD8+ and CD4+ T cells. TEMRA cells underwent FACS enrichment and CD8+ and CD4+ T cells underwent negative isolation. Reverse transcription of about 0.45 to 1 ug RNA used random hexamers. Multiplex PCR with immunoSEQ amplified the TCR beta CDR3 across 54 Vbeta and 13 Jbeta. TCRdb passed the immunoSEQ multiplex PCR reads through MiXCR, listing each CDR3 protein once. The sample holds roughly 250,000 distinct CDR3 sequences, 90% to 97% seen once.

The V gene is TRBV5-4, the J gene TRBJ2-7; 8 nucleotides agree with TRBD1. This clonotype was sampled from a human donor with Susac syndrome. The sequencing input was CD4+ T cells from PBMCs. The CDR3 protein is CASSLTQGVTYEQYF. The CDR3 nucleotides are TGTGCCAGCAGCTTGACACAGGGGGTGACCTACGAGCAGTACTTC. Together with reference TRBV5-4 and TRBJ2-7, the CDR3 gives the full variable domain: ETGVTQSPTHLIKTRGQQVTLRCSSQSGHNTVSWYQQALGQGPQFIFQYYREEENGRGNFPPRFSGLQFPNYSSELNVNALELDDSALYLCASSLTQGVTYEQYFGPGTRLTVT.